A selection of T cell receptor beta chains follows, all from one sample in a study of T cell clones after liver transplantation. Clones were read by immunoSEQ multiplex PCR, and TCRdb kept only the in-frame ones, dropping some. The table has about 58,000 clones, about 73% seen once. Specimen: CD4+ T cells from blood, collected at the approximately 15-month timepoint. The receptor set was obtained from a human patient who received a liver transplant. Some T cells could come from the graft donor. Both conserved end residues are part of each CDR3. Fields, in order: J gene, V gene, CDR3 protein.

TRBJ1-1 | TRBV14 | CASSQPDTEAFF
TRBJ2-5 | TRBV7-6 | CASSLRDGLQETQYF
TRBJ1-2 | TRBV6-5 | CASRKSGTLDYGYTF
TRBJ2-5 | TRBV7-9 | CASSLTQGAQETQYF
TRBJ1-1 | TRBV5-4 | CASSLPNTEAFF
TRBJ1-4 | TRBV7-9 | CASSLDKLGSSWEKLFF
TRBJ2-3 | TRBV7-2 | CASIPVGGASDTQYF
TRBJ2-4 | TRBV2 | CASRGGGILAKNIQYF
TRBJ2-3 | TRBV6-9 | CASVPIGTPRTDTQYF
TRBJ1-5 | TRBV7-2 | CASSLRRVRGFKPQHF
TRBJ1-5 | TRBV19 | CASSIFPLQGDQPQHF
TRBJ2-1 | TRBV13 | CASSLTSIHEQFF
TRBJ1-1 | TRBV19 | CASSIPMKVAFF
TRBJ2-5 | TRBV7-9 | CASSFDRGRETQYF
TRBJ1-2 | TRBV7-2 | CASSPTRGLANYGYTF